This TCR beta chain was sequenced during a study of blood T cell repertoires in COVID-19. The overall study: Acute and convalescent COVID-19 specimens originated in the United States, Italy and Spain.

Germline CDR1 is GTSNPN and CDR2 is SVGIG (reference sequence). The CDR3 is 13 residues long. V gave up 2 bases and J gave up 4 bases; unmatched junction bases: 1. Sequencing was performed with immunoSEQ multiplex PCR; in TCRdb, only in-frame clones are kept and a portion is missing. This sample carries roughly 330,000 clones, 70% to 90% of them seen once, and the ten largest clones take approximately 5.2%. The sample consisted of PBMCs or T cells enriched from blood (not recorded which). The receptor comes from a woman aged 25 to 39 who had recovered from COVID-19. The V gene is TRBV30, the J gene TRBJ2-1; 8 positions match TRBD2. Here the CDR3 reads CAWSRGGYNEQFF. The CDR3 DNA is TGTGCCTGGAGTCGGGGGGGGTACAATGAGCAGTTCTTC. Combining the CDR3 with reference TRBV30 and TRBJ2-1 gives the whole variable domain SQTIHQWPATLVQPVGSPLSLECTVEGTSNPNLYWYRQAAGRGLQLLFYSVGIGQISSEVPQNLSASRPQDRQFILSSKKLLLSDSGFYLCAWSRGGYNEQFFGPGTRLTVL.